Below, one T cell receptor beta chain is given with its context. Clones were read by immunoSEQ multiplex PCR, and TCRdb kept only the in-frame ones, dropping some. The table lists fewer than 300,000 clones, around 90% of them singletons. This entry belongs to a study of blood T cell repertoires in COVID-19. Deletions cut 6 bases from V and 1 base from J, with 18 bases between. Per germline, CDR1 SGHVS and CDR2 FQNEAQ. The CDR3 covers 17 residues. The rearrangement joins TRBV7-8 to TRBJ1-4, with D perhaps matching TRBD1 (6 bases). Sample: peripheral blood. The receptor was derived from a man aged 18-30 years with active or convalescent COVID-19. The CDR3 spells CASSGWGLGVTNEKLFF. In DNA, the CDR3 is TGTGCCAGCAGTGGGTGGGGGCTGGGAGTAACTAATGAAAAACTGTTTTTT.